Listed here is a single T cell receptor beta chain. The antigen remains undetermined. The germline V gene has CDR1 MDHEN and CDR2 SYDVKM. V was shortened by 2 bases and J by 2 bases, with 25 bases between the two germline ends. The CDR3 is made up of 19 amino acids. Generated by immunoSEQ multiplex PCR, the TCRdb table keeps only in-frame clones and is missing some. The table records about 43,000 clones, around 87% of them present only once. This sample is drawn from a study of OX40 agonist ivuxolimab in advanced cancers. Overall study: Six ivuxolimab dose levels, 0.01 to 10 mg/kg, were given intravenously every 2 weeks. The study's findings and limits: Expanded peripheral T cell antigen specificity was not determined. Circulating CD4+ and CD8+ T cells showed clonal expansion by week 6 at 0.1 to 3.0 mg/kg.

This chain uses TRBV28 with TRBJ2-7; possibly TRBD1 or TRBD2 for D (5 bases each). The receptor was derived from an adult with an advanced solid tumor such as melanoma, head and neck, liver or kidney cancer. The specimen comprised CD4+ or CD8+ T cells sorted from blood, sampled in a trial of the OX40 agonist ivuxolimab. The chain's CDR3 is CASSLVRGTGGLTPYEQYF. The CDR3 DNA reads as TGTGCCAGCAGTTTAGTTAGAGGCACAGGAGGTCTAACCCCCTACGAGCAGTACTTC.